This record concerns one TCR beta chain sequence. Its target is not known. This specimen belongs to a study of shared clonotypes between healthy human individuals. Findings of the study overall: Shared clonotypes: roughly 4.7% naive CD4, around 3.7% naive CD8, roughly 2.4% memory CD4, under 0.45% memory CD8.

Donors had no recently reported acute infections or vaccinations and were HIV-negative. Donors comprised only Caucasian adults living in Nashville, Tennessee. Repertoires were generated with immunoSEQ multiplex PCR, while TCRdb's copy carries only in-frame clones and drops some. This sample has about 2.5 million clones; 85% to 95% occur once, and the top ten carry around 0.4%. V lost 2 bases and J lost 10, with 14 bases in between. Germline-derived CDR1 and CDR2 are SGHTA and FQGTGA. This CDR3 is 14 amino acids long. This TCR was sampled from a man younger than 30 in good health. Some clones in this sample may be carry-over from other donors' samples. V usage is TRBV7-3 and J usage is TRBJ2-2; D remains ambiguous. Sequencing was performed on naive CD4+ T cells from PBMCs. The subset denotes: CD45RA+ positively selected. The CDR3 loop is CASSLLGNREELFF. The CDR3 DNA reads as TGTGCCAGCAGCTTATTAGGGAACCGAGAGGAGCTGTTTTTT.